Presented here are 30 T cell receptor beta chains from one specimen sequenced in a study of blood T cells in healthy people across ages (dated by TCRdb to the mid-2010s). The library was obtained by 5' RACE. Instrument on record: Illumina HiSeq 2500. The second PCR ran for about 7 to 11 cycles and used a J-beta primer mix along with a sample-barcoded 5' primer. TCRdb reworked the public reads: Q25 trimming with fastp, MiXCR clone assembly, productive beta chains retained. One record per CDR3 amino acid sequence lists the most common genes and DNA. In this sample the table shows 700,000 or so distinct CDR3 sequences, 40% to 50% of which occur a single time. Jointly, the top ten make up around 32% of the sample. Sequenced sample: blood. Receptors were obtained from a man older than 75 in good health.

This chain uses TRBV6-2 or TRBV6-3 with TRBJ2-1; either TRBD1 or TRBD2 may fit D (6 bases each). Germline CDR1 MNHEY, CDR2 SVGEGT. Trimming cost V 4 bases and J 13 bases, with 20 bases left between them. CDR3 length equals 14 residues. Here the CDR3 DNA reads TGTGCCAGCAGTTCCACAGGGAGGTTGGAGACCCAGTTCTTC. Amino acids: CASSSTGRLETQFF.

In its sample, this clonotype was seen a few times. The chain combines TRBV29-1 with TRBJ1-2; D is undetermined. CDR1 and CDR2 (germline): SQVTM, ANQGSEA. There are 15 residues in the CDR3. The V gene lost 4 bases and the J gene lost 6 bases, with 21 bases spanning the gap. The CDR3 protein is CSVGSSGGILNGYTF. The DNA for the CDR3 is TGCAGCGTTGGGTCCTCAGGTGGAATTCTCAATGGCTACACCTTC.

The V call is TRBV15, the J call TRBJ1-5; a possible D gene is TRBD1 (5 bases). In germline, CDR1 is LNHNV, CDR2 YYDKDF (reference sequence). The CDR3 consists of 18 residues. Between the trimmed V and J ends, which lost 3 bases and 1 base, there was a span of 19 bases. Here the CDR3 reads CATSRGPGGDVSNQPQHF. CDR3 DNA: TGTGCCACCAGCAGGGGGCCCGGTGGGGACGTAAGCAATCAGCCCCAGCATTTT.

In its sample, this clonotype was seen a few times. This rearrangement joins TRBV20-1 to TRBJ2-7, with D unclear. Deletions cut 2 bases from V and 2 bases from J, with 7 bases between. CDR3 size: 12 residues. Germline lookup yields CDR1 DFQATT and CDR2 SNEGSKA (reference sequence). CDR3 DNA sequence: TGCAGTGCTAGAAGGGCAGCCTACGAGCAGTACTTC. Its protein is CSARRAAYEQYF.

A word on this clonotype: The junction departs from the called germline gene at one end, perhaps through a read error. This rearrangement joins TRBV7-7 to TRBJ2-7; 10 bases agree with TRBD2. This CDR3 comprises 15 residues. CDR1 is SSHAT, CDR2 FNYEAQ, per germline (reference sequence). The CDR3, as DNA: TGTGCTAGCAGCTTAGACGCTAGCGGGAGCGAGACCCGGTACTTC. Translated, it gives CASSLDASGSETRYF.

This clonotype occurred a few times. The CDR3 DNA reads as TGCAGTGCTAGAGATCTGGCCGGGAGGGCCTACATGAATGAGCAGTTCTTC. Amino acid sequence: CSARDLAGRAYMNEQFF. The gene calls are TRBV20-1 and TRBJ2-1; TRBD2 matches 8 bases. The CDR3 is 17 amino acids. J gave up 7 bases and V 0 bases, and 14 bases lay outside the gene matches. Germline values: CDR1 DFQATT, CDR2 SNEGSKA (reference sequence).

The rearrangement joins TRBV9 to TRBJ2-7, with 7 bases identical to TRBD2. The V and J ends lost 4 bases and 0 bases, in that order; junction bases with no gene match: 10. CDR1 and CDR2 from the germline V gene are SGDLS and YYNGEE. This CDR3 region has 16 residues. The DNA for the CDR3 is TGTGCCAGCAGCCCGGGCCTAGCGGAAAACTCCTACGAGCAGTACTTC. Its translation is CASSPGLAENSYEQYF.

The genes are TRBV28 and TRBJ2-1; D perhaps matches TRBD1 (6 bases). This CDR3 is built from 15 residues. Trimming took off 7 bases at V and 2 bases at J, with 15 bases between the two ends. Germline CDR1 and CDR2: MDHEN and SYDVKM. The CDR3 protein is CASIGTTETYNEQFF. CDR3 nucleotide sequence: TGTGCCAGCATCGGGACAACCGAGACCTACAATGAGCAGTTCTTC.

This clonotype was observed a handful of times. This rearrangement joins TRBV29-1 to TRBJ2-1; TRBD1 agrees at 7 bases. Germline loops: CDR1 SQVTM, CDR2 ANQGSEA. Trimming at V came to 7 bases and at J to 5 bases, leaving 2 bases not matched to a gene. The CDR3 has 11 residues. The CDR3 loop is CSDRGNNEQFF. The CDR3 nucleotides are TGCAGCGACAGGGGTAACAATGAGCAGTTCTTC.

This clonotype was observed a handful of times. This chain links TRBV14 with TRBJ2-5; possibly TRBD1 or TRBD2 for D (5 bases each). The CDR3 is made up of 16 amino acids. Germline V gives CDR1 SGHDN, CDR2 FVKESK. Trimming stripped 3 bases from V and 5 bases from J, with 19 bases between. CDR3: CASSHIEGSKGETQYF. In DNA form, the CDR3 reads TGTGCCAGCAGCCACATCGAGGGTTCCAAGGGGGAGACCCAGTACTTC.

The chain joins TRBV7-2 to TRBJ2-3, with TRBD2 matching over 10 bases. The germline V gene encodes CDR1 SGHTA and CDR2 FQGNSA. CDR3 size: 15 residues. Germline trimming cut 4 bases from V and 6 bases from J; bases unmatched to any gene: 7. CDR3 DNA sequence: TGTGCCAGCAGCTCCCAGCGGGGGGGCCGGGATACGCAGTATTTT. This codes for CASSSQRGGRDTQYF.

The rearrangement links TRBV7-2 to TRBJ2-6; unclear D gene. Looked up from germline, CDR1 is SGHTA and CDR2 is FQGNSA. Trimming stripped 3 bases from V and 0 bases from J, with 12 bases between. This CDR3 is built from 17 residues. CDR3 protein: CASSFPAQSSGANVLTF. The CDR3 coding sequence is TGTGCCAGCAGCTTCCCGGCTCAATCCTCTGGGGCCAACGTCCTGACTTTC. Full variable domain (outside the CDR3, taken from reference TRBV7-2 and TRBJ2-6): GAGVSQSPSNKVTEKGKDVELRCDPISGHTALYWYRQSLGQGLEFLIYFQGNSAPDKSGLPSDRFSAERTGGSVSTLTIQRTQQEDSAVYLCASSFPAQSSGANVLTFGAGSRLTVL.

This clonotype was seen a handful of times. The chain joins TRBV24-1 to TRBJ2-3; 11 bases agree with TRBD2. V shed 4 bases and J 2 bases; nucleotides not matched to a gene: 7. The CDR3 totals 17 residues. Germline CDR1 and CDR2: KGHDR and SFDVKD. Here the CDR3 reads CATSDPGTSGSTDTQYF. CDR3 nucleotides: TGTGCCACCAGTGACCCCGGGACTAGCGGATCCACAGATACGCAGTATTTT.

This clonotype was seen repeatedly, ten times or more. The chain combines TRBV20-1 with TRBJ2-4; 7 bases fit TRBD2. The V segment lost 6 bases and the J segment 0 bases; nucleotides outside the gene matches: 8. The CDR3 is 15 residues long. Germline V lookup: CDR1 DFQATT, CDR2 SNEGSKA (reference sequence). In DNA form, the CDR3 reads TGCAGTGCCCCGATGGGAGGGAGAGCCAAAAACATTCAGTACTTC. It specifies CSAPMGGRAKNIQYF.

About this clonotype: Germline is not matched at one junction end, which may reflect a read error. This chain uses TRBV24-1 with TRBJ1-2, with D maybe TRBD1 (5 bases). Germline values: CDR1 KGHDR, CDR2 SFDVKD. This CDR3 comprises 16 residues. CDR3 in amino acids: CATGDPSDSKDYGYTF. CDR3 DNA sequence: TGTGCCACCGGTGACCCCTCCGACAGCAAAGACTATGGCTACACCTTC.

About this clonotype itself: It may be a read error: a sequence one base away is much more abundant. This sequence joins TRBV29-1 and TRBJ1-2; D is perhaps TRBD1 (5 bases). Per germline, CDR1 SQVTM and CDR2 ANQGSEA. The CDR3 extends over 15 amino acids. The chain's CDR3 is CSVEDRGGTNYSYTF. CDR3 nucleotides: TGCAGCGTTGAAGATCGGGGGGGAACCAACTATAGCTACACCTTC. The variable domain in full, completed from reference TRBV29-1 and TRBJ1-2, reads SAVISQKPSRDICQRGTSLTIQCQVDSQVTMMFWYRQQPGQSLTLIATANQGSEATYESGFVIDKFPISRPNLTFSTLTVSNMSPEDSSIYLCSVEDRGGTNYSYTFGSGTRLTVV.

The rearrangement links TRBV7-2 to TRBJ2-5, with 10 bases fitting TRBD2. Unmatched junction bases numbered 9, after V lost 2 bases and J lost 6 bases. CDR1 is SGHTA, CDR2 FQGNSA, per germline. This CDR3 region has 16 residues. The DNA for the CDR3 is TGTGCCAGCAGCTTAAATCCTAGCGGGGGCCGTAAGACCCAGTACTTC. Protein: CASSLNPSGGRKTQYF. The entire variable domain, with the rest obtained from reference TRBV7-2 and TRBJ2-5, is as follows: GAGVSQSPSNKVTEKGKDVELRCDPISGHTALYWYRQSLGQGLEFLIYFQGNSAPDKSGLPSDRFSAERTGGSVSTLTIQRTQQEDSAVYLCASSLNPSGGRKTQYFGPGTRLLVL.

This clonotype occurred many times. The rearrangement joins TRBV3-1 to TRBJ2-5; D is uncertain. The V end lost 3 bases, the J end lost 4 bases, and 3 bases lay between the germline ends. The CDR3 totals 11 residues. Germline-derived CDR1 and CDR2 are LGHDT and YNNKEL (reference sequence). CDR3 in DNA: TGTGCCAGCAGCCAGGGAGAGACCCAGTACTTC. Residues: CASSQGETQYF.

This clonotype was counted many times. The CDR3 here is CASSQSLAGAGNEQFF. CDR3 nucleotides: TGTGCCAGCAGCCAATCCCTAGCGGGAGCCGGGAATGAGCAGTTCTTC. The V call is TRBV3-1, the J call TRBJ2-1, with 10 positions matching TRBD2. This CDR3 contains 16 residues. Unmatched junction bases numbered 8, after V lost 2 bases and J lost 7 bases. The germline CDR1 and CDR2 sequences are LGHDT and YNNKEL (reference sequence).

This chain joins TRBV13 and TRBJ2-1, with D possibly matching TRBD2 (5 bases). The V gene's germline CDR1 is PRHDT and CDR2 FYEKMQ (reference sequence). V was shortened by 2 bases and J by 7 bases, with 6 bases between the two germline ends. The CDR3 has 12 residues. The CDR3 DNA sequence: TGTGCCAGCAGCTTAAGGGAGAATGAGCAGTTCTTC. Its translation is CASSLRENEQFF.

V usage is TRBV7-9 and J usage is TRBJ1-1; the match to TRBD1 covers 9 bases. The junction had 8 bases not matched to a gene; V was cut back by 5 bases and J by 1 base. Germline CDR1 and CDR2: SEHNR and FQNEAQ (reference sequence). The CDR3 contains 16 residues. Here the CDR3 DNA reads TGTGCCAGCAGCCCAACCCCGACAGGGGGGAACACTGAAGCTTTCTTT. Translating gives CASSPTPTGGNTEAFF.

This clonotype came up once. At one of its ends the junction is not consistent with the germline gene, which may arise from a read error. The chain is built from TRBV2 and TRBJ1-2; the match to TRBD1 covers 9 bases. The germline V gene encodes CDR1 SNHLY and CDR2 FYNNEI. The CDR3 contains 16 residues. CDR3 DNA: TGTGCCAGCATCACACAGGGGGCGTTTAGAGGAGATGGCCACACCTTC. As protein: CASITQGAFRGDGHTF.

This clonotype was found many times. The CDR3 here is CASSFVGEQYF. In DNA form, the CDR3 reads TGTGCCAGCAGTTTTGTGGGCGAGCAGTACTTC. The chain is built from TRBV28 and TRBJ2-7; D gene uncertain. The CDR3 loop spans 11 amino acids. Germline CDR1 reads MDHEN; CDR2 reads SYDVKM. The ends were cut back, 3 bases at V and 6 bases at J, with 6 bases in the middle.

This clonotype occurred a few times. This chain joins TRBV5-1 and TRBJ2-7; 8 bases match TRBD1. This CDR3 has 14 amino acids. Germline-derived CDR1 and CDR2 are SGHRS and YFSETQ. Trimming took 2 bases from V and 5 from J; bases not matched to a gene: 6. CDR3 sequence: CASSLETGVHEQYF. Written as DNA, the CDR3 is TGCGCCAGCAGCTTAGAGACAGGGGTGCACGAGCAGTACTTC.

V is TRBV4-1 and J is TRBJ1-2; the D is unclear. Trimming shortened V by 0 bases and J by 6 bases, and 11 bases separated the two germline ends. Per germline, CDR1 MGHRA and CDR2 YSYEKL. The CDR3 contains 14 residues. This CDR3 reads CASSQDAFGDGYTF. DNA of the CDR3: TGCGCCAGCAGCCAAGATGCCTTTGGGGATGGCTACACCTTC.

This chain links TRBV7-3 with TRBJ2-2, with D hard to call. The CDR3 is 15 amino acids. Deletions cut 0 bases from V and 5 bases from J, with 10 bases between. Germline assignment: CDR1 SGHTA and CDR2 FQGTGA. The DNA for the CDR3 is TGTGCCAGCAGCTTAACGGTGGTGGGGACCGGGGAGCTGTTTTTT. Its protein product is CASSLTVVGTGELFF.

The J gene is TRBJ2-7, the V gene TRBV28, with 7 positions matching TRBD2. The V gene end was trimmed by 8 bases and the J gene end by 10 bases; junction bases not matched to a gene: 26. Per the germline V gene, CDR1 is MDHEN and CDR2 is SYDVKM. There are 17 residues in the CDR3. DNA of the CDR3: TGTGCCAGCGCGAACGTACTTGGGGCTAGCGGATACTACGGACAGTACTTC. Translation: CASANVLGASGYYGQYF.

A remark on this clonotype: One end of the junction varies from germline; a read error may be responsible. The CDR3 here is CSVERLDRGHYEQHF. Here the CDR3 DNA reads TGCAGCGTTGAGAGATTGGACAGGGGGCACTACGAGCAGCACTTC. The chain is built from TRBV29-1 and TRBJ2-7, with TRBD1 identical over 11 bases. The CDR3 is 15 residues long. From germline, CDR1 is SQVTM and CDR2 ANQGSEA.

The table lists this clonotype with a few counts. This sequence joins TRBV28 and TRBJ1-4, with 9 nucleotides matching TRBD1. This CDR3 has 15 amino acids. The germline CDR1 and CDR2 sequences are MDHEN and SYDVKM. The trim removed 4 bases at V and 7 bases at J, leaving 7 bases unmatched. CDR3 loop: CASSSTGTGREKLFF. In DNA, the CDR3 is TGTGCCAGCAGTTCTACCGGGACAGGGCGTGAAAAACTGTTTTTT.

V gene TRBV20-1 combines with J gene TRBJ1-5; 7 positions agree with TRBD1. Trimming cost V 6 bases and J 6 bases; bases outside gene matches: 8. The CDR3 has 13 amino acids. Looked up from germline, CDR1 is DFQATT and CDR2 is SNEGSKA (reference sequence). CDR3 residues: CSARQGTGQPQHF. CDR3 coding DNA: TGCAGTGCCAGACAGGGAACTGGTCAGCCCCAGCATTTT.